One and the same sample provided the 17 T cell receptor beta chains below, sequenced in a study of blood T cell repertoires in COVID-19. Profiled with immunoSEQ multiplex PCR; TCRdb holds only in-frame clones, not every one. The sample consists of 100,000 to 150,000 clones, about 83% of them appearing once. The sample comprised peripheral blood. All receptors come from a man aged 55 to 70 with acute or convalescent COVID-19.

The rearrangement joins TRBV5-1 to TRBJ2-1; maybe TRBD2 (5 bases). CDR1 and CDR2 from the germline V gene are SGHRS and YFSETQ. This CDR3 is 15 amino acids long. Deletions cut 0 bases from V and 1 base from J, with 8 bases between. The CDR3: CASSLVSGSYNEQFF. The CDR3 DNA sequence: TGCGCCAGCAGCTTGGTGAGCGGTTCCTACAATGAGCAGTTCTTC.

This chain joins TRBV6-5 and TRBJ1-4, with 8 bases lining up with TRBD1. Unmatched junction bases numbered 7, after V lost 8 bases and J lost 5 bases. Germline lookup yields CDR1 MNHEY and CDR2 SVGAGI. The CDR3 extends over 14 amino acids. The CDR3 region is CASGNRTGNEKLFF. CDR3 nucleotides: TGTGCCAGCGGAAACAGGACAGGGAATGAAAAACTGTTTTTT.

The V gene is TRBV12-3 or TRBV12-4, the J gene TRBJ2-2, with D unresolved. This CDR3 is built from 12 residues. V shed 3 bases and J shed 3 bases, with 2 bases lying between them. CDR3 coding DNA: TGTGCCAGCAGTTTCGACACCGGGGAGCTGTTTTTT. Translation: CASSFDTGELFF.

This rearrangement joins TRBV19 to TRBJ1-3, with D uncertain. CDR3 size: 13 residues. Trimming shortened V by 3 bases and J by 7 bases, and 10 bases separated the two germline ends. Germline CDR1 and CDR2: LNHDA and SQIVND (reference sequence). The CDR3 region has the DNA TGTGCCAGTAGTATTGAACGGGGTAACACCATATATTTT. Its translation is CASSIERGNTIYF. Full variable domain (remainder filled in from reference TRBV19 and TRBJ1-3): DGGITQSPKYLFRKEGQNVTLSCEQNLNHDAMYWYRQDPGQGLRLIYYSQIVNDFQKGDIAEGYSVSREKKESFPLTVTSAQKNPTAFYLCASSIERGNTIYFGEGSWLTVV.

The chain is built from TRBV6-1 and TRBJ2-2; TRBD2 agrees at 7 bases. Unmatched junction bases numbered 15, after V lost 3 bases and J lost 5 bases. The germline CDR1 and CDR2 sequences are MNHNS and SASEGT. The CDR3 is 18 residues long. The chain's CDR3 is CASSDPDGGGPGTGELFF. CDR3 DNA: TGTGCCAGCAGTGATCCAGATGGGGGAGGGCCGGGGACCGGGGAGCTGTTTTTT.

The chain has TRBV7-6 and TRBJ2-7; 9 nucleotides line up with TRBD2. Trimming at V came to 6 bases and at J to 6 bases, leaving 15 bases not matched to a gene. The CDR3 length is 16 residues. The germline V gene encodes CDR1 SGHVS and CDR2 FNYEAQ. This chain's CDR3 is CASSVGNLAGPGEQYF. The DNA for the CDR3 is TGTGCCAGCAGTGTAGGTAATCTAGCGGGGCCCGGCGAGCAGTACTTC. The complete variable domain, with remaining parts taken from reference TRBV7-6 and TRBJ2-7, reads GAGVSQSPRYKVTKRGQDVALRCDPISGHVSLYWYRQALGQGPEFLTYFNYEAQQDKSGLPNDRFSAERPEGSISTLTIQRTEQRDSAMYRCASSVGNLAGPGEQYFGPGTRLTVT.

This clone was detected a few times. This rearrangement joins TRBV5-1 to TRBJ2-1; D perhaps matches TRBD2 (5 bases). This CDR3 is 15 amino acids long. Trimming pared 4 bases from V and 2 bases from J, leaving 13 bases between. CDR1 and CDR2 (germline): SGHRS, YFSETQ. CDR3 nucleotide sequence: TGCGCCAGCAGCCACTCTAGCCGTACCTACAATGAGCAGTTCTTC. This encodes CASSHSSRTYNEQFF.

This clone was picked up one time. This sequence joins TRBV5-1 and TRBJ1-2; TRBD1 might be the D (6 bases). V lost 3 bases, J lost 0 bases, and 12 bases lay in between. Germline CDR1 and CDR2: SGHRS and YFSETQ. This CDR3 is built from 15 residues. CDR3 region: CASSSGHGSNYGYTF. CDR3 bases: TGCGCCAGCAGCTCGGGACACGGCTCTAACTATGGCTACACCTTC.

This sequence joins TRBV5-4 and TRBJ2-3, with 12 bases identical to TRBD2. Germline CDR1 reads SGHNT; CDR2 reads YYREEE (reference sequence). J was trimmed by 5 bases and V by 3 bases; bases with no gene match: 4. The CDR3 is 15 amino acids. The CDR3 loop reads CASSWTSGTEDTQYF. The CDR3 DNA reads as TGTGCCAGCAGCTGGACTAGCGGGACTGAAGATACGCAGTATTTT.

This chain joins TRBV28 and TRBJ2-1; 7 bases match TRBD2. Trimming removed 8 bases from V and 8 bases from J; junction bases left unmatched: 12. The germline V gene has CDR1 MDHEN and CDR2 SYDVKM. The CDR3 is 14 residues long. CDR3 residues: CASAAGPGRDEQFF. Written as DNA, the CDR3 is TGTGCCAGCGCTGCGGGCCCTGGGAGGGATGAGCAGTTCTTC.

V usage is TRBV7-2 and J usage is TRBJ1-5, with 10 nucleotides matching TRBD1. With 4 bases clipped from V and 6 bases from J, the junction kept 3 bases outside the gene matches. CDR1 and CDR2 from the germline V gene are SGHTA and FQGNSA. CDR3 length: 14 amino acids. CDR3 sequence reads: CASSYRTGGQPQHF. For the CDR3, the DNA is TGTGCCAGCAGCTACCGGACAGGGGGTCAGCCCCAGCATTTT.

A word on this clone: Mismatch with germline at one junction end may stem from a read error. V is TRBV19 and J is TRBJ2-1; D might be TRBD2 (6 bases). Germline V gene lookup returns CDR1 LNHDA and CDR2 SQIVND (reference sequence). This CDR3 spans 16 amino acids. The CDR3 nucleotides are TGTACCAGTAGTAATGGCCAGCAGCTGAGGGAGGATGAGCAGTTCTTC. Residues: CTSSNGQQLREDEQFF.

This clone turned up a few times. The chain uses TRBV2 and TRBJ1-2; 10 bases agree with TRBD1. V lost 4 bases to trimming and J lost 0 bases; unmatched junction nucleotides: 8. The CDR3 is made up of 17 amino acids. CDR1 is SNHLY, CDR2 FYNNEI, per germline. The CDR3 nucleotides read TGTGCCAGCAGTGTTCGACAGGGGGCAAGGGCTAACTATGGCTACACCTTC. Protein: CASSVRQGARANYGYTF.

The gene calls are TRBV5-5 and TRBJ1-3; D remains unclear. CDR1 is SGHKS and CDR2 is YYEKEE in the germline V gene (reference sequence). Trimming shortened V by 2 bases and J by 0 bases, and 9 bases separated the two germline ends. This CDR3 is 15 amino acids long. CDR3 nucleotides: TGTGCCAGCAGCTTTCGCTGGGCCTCTGGAAACACCATATATTTT. Its protein product is CASSFRWASGNTIYF.

The rearrangement links TRBV28 to TRBJ1-4; TRBD1 is a possible D gene (6 bases). The CDR3 runs to 18 residues. Trimming removed 3 bases from V and 0 bases from J, with 17 bases in between. Germline lookup yields CDR1 MDHEN and CDR2 SYDVKM. The CDR3 region has the DNA TGTGCCAGCAGTTTGTTAACGGGGGGCGCAGCAACTAATGAAAAACTGTTTTTT. This encodes CASSLLTGGAATNEKLFF.

The genes are TRBV9 and TRBJ2-1; 13 bases line up with TRBD2. Germline assignment: CDR1 SGDLS and CDR2 YYNGEE. The CDR3 has 17 amino acids. Trimming at V came to 0 bases and at J to 5 bases, leaving 5 bases not matched to a gene. For the CDR3, the DNA is TGTGCCAGCAGCGTAGCCGATGGACTAGCGGGAGACAATGAGCAGTTCTTC. It encodes CASSVADGLAGDNEQFF.

V is TRBV7-9 and J is TRBJ2-5; TRBD2 is a possible D gene (6 bases). CDR1 is SEHNR and CDR2 is FQNEAQ in the germline V gene (reference sequence). The length of the CDR3 is 14 residues. V gave up 2 bases and J gave up 5 bases, with 12 bases separating them. CDR3 amino acids: CASSLRLAGETQYF. The CDR3 DNA follows: TGTGCCAGCAGCTTAAGGCTGGCGGGGGAGACCCAGTACTTC. The whole variable domain, remainder taken from reference TRBV7-9 and TRBJ2-5, is DTGVSQNPRHKITKRGQNVTFRCDPISEHNRLYWYRQTLGQGPEFLTYFQNEAQLEKSRLLSDRFSAERPKGSFSTLEIQRTEQGDSAMYLCASSLRLAGETQYFGPGTRLLVL.